The clone carrying this T cell receptor (beta chain) has ten or more counts. The data were taken from a study of T-cell reconstitution after alpha-beta-depleted transplantation in children. Germline V lookup: CDR1 DFQATT, CDR2 SNEGSKA (reference sequence). V was pared by 2 bases and J by 6 bases, with 8 bases between. The CDR3 is 12 amino acids. Unique molecular identifiers featured in how the TCRbeta library was prepared. TCRdb used MiXCR to reprocess the PCR reads, holding one entry per CDR3 protein. The data contain 150,000 to 200,000 distinct CDR3 sequences, over 5.5% of them singletons. The sample here was PBMCs from the stem cell graft donor, taken from the stem cell graft. The chain carries TRBV20-1 and TRBJ2-1; no firm D call. The TCR comes from a human donor who donated a stem cell graft to a child with Wiskott-Aldrich syndrome. The chain's CDR3 is CSARPQSNEQFF. The CDR3 bases are TGCAGTGCTAGACCACAAAGCAATGAGCAGTTCTTC.